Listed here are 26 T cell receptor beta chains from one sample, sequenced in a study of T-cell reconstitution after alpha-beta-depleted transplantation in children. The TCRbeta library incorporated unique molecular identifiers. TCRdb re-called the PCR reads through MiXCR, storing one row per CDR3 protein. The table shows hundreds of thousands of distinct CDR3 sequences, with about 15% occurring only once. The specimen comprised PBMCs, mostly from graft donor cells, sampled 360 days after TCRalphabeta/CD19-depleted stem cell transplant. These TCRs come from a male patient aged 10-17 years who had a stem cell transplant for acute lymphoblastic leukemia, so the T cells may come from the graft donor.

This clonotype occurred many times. The CDR3 loop reads CASSYSNAEETQYF. As DNA, the CDR3 is TGTGCCAGCAGTTACTCGAATGCGGAAGAGACCCAGTACTTC. The rearrangement links TRBV6-5 to TRBJ2-5; D gene uncertain. Germline V CDR1 and CDR2: MNHEY, SVGAGI. With 0 bases removed from V and 3 bases from J, the gap between germline ends came to 8 bases. The CDR3 is 14 amino acids.

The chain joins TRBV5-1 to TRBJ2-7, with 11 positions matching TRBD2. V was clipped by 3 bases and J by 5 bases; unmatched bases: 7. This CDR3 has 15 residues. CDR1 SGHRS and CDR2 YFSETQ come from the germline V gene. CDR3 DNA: TGCGCCAGCAGCTCGACTAGCGGGATATCCCACGAGCAGTACTTC. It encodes CASSSTSGISHEQYF.

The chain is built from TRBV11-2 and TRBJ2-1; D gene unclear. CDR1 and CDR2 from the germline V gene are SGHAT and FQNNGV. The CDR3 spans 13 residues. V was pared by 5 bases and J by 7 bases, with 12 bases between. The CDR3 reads CASSPRRINEQFF. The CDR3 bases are TGTGCCAGCAGCCCCCGTAGGATAAATGAGCAGTTCTTC.

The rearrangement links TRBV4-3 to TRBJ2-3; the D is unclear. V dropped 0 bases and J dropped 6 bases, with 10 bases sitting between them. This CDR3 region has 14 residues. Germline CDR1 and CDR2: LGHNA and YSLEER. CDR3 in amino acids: CASSQDLARDTQYF. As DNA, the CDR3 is TGCGCCAGCAGCCAAGATCTGGCTAGGGATACGCAGTATTTT.

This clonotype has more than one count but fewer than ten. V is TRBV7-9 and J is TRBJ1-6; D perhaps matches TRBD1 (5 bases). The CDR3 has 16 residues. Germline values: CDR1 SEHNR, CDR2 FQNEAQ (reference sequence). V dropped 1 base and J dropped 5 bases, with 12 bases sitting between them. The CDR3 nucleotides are TGTGCCAGCAGCTTAGGTCCAGGGCTGAATAATTCACCCCTCCACTTT. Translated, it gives CASSLGPGLNNSPLHF.

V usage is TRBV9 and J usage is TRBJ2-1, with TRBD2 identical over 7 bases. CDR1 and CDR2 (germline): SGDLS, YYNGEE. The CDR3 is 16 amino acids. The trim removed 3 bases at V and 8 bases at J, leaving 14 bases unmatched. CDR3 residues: CASSDRLAGAAHEQFF. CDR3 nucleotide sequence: TGTGCCAGCAGCGATAGACTAGCTGGAGCGGCCCATGAGCAGTTCTTC.

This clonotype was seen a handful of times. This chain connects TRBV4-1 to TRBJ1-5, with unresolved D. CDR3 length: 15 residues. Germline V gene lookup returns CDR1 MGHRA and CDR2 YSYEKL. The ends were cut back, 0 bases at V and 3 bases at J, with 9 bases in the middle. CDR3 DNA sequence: TGCGCCAGCAGCCAAGAAGACGTTCTCAATCAGCCCCAGCATTTT. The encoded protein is CASSQEDVLNQPQHF.

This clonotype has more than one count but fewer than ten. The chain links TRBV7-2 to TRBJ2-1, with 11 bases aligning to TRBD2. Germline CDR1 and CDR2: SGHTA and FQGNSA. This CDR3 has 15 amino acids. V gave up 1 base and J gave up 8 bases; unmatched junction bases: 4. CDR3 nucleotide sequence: TGTGCCAGCAGCTTAGTAGCGGGAGGGGTCTATGAGCAGTTCTTC. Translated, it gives CASSLVAGGVYEQFF.

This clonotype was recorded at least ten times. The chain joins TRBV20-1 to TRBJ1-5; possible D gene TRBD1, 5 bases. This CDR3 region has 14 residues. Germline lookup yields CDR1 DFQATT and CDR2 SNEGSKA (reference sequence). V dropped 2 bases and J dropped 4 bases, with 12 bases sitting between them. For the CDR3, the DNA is TGCAGTGCTAGACGGCGGGGCCTTAATCAGCCCCAGCATTTT. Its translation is CSARRRGLNQPQHF.

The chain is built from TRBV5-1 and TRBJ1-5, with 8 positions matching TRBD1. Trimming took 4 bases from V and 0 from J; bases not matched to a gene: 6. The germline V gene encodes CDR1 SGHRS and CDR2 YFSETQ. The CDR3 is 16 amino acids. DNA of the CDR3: TGCGCCAGCAGCCCTGGGACAGGTAATAGCAATCAGCCCCAGCATTTT. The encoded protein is CASSPGTGNSNQPQHF. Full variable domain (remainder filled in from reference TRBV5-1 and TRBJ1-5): KAGVTQTPRYLIKTRGQQVTLSCSPISGHRSVSWYQQTPGQGLQFLFEYFSETQRNKGNFPGRFSGRQFSNSRSEMNVSTLELGDSALYLCASSPGTGNSNQPQHFGDGTRLSIL.

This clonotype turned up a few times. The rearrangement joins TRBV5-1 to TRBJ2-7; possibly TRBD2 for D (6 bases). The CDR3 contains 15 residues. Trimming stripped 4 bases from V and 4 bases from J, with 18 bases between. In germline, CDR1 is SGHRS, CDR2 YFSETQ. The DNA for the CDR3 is TGCGCCAGCAGCCCGCTGGCGGGGAGGAGGTACGAGCAGTACTTC. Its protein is CASSPLAGRRYEQYF.

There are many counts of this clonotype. This CDR3 reads CARPVGQTYNEQFF. The CDR3 region has the DNA TGTGCCCGCCCGGTGGGCCAAACTTACAATGAGCAGTTCTTC. The rearrangement joins TRBV12-3 or TRBV12-4 to TRBJ2-1; no definite D call. Trimming stripped 11 bases from V and 4 bases from J, with 18 bases between. The CDR3 runs to 14 residues.

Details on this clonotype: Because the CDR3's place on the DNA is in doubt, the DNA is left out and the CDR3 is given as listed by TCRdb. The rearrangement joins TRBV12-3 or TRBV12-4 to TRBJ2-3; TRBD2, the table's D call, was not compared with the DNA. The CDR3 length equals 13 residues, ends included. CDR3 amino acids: CASSWGVGTIKYF.

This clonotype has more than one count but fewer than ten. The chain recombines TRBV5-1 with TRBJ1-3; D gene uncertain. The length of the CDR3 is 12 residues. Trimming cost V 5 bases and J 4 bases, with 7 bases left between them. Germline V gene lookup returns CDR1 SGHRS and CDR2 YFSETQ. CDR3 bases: TGCGCCAGCAGGAATGAGGGAAACACCATATATTTT. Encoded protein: CASRNEGNTIYF.

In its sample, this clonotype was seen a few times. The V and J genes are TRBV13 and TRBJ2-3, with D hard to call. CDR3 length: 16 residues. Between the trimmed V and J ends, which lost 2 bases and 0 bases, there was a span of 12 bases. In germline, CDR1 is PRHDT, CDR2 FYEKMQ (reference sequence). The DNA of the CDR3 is TGTGCCAGCAGCTTAAGGCCCTTCTCTAGCACAGATACGCAGTATTTT. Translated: CASSLRPFSSTDTQYF.

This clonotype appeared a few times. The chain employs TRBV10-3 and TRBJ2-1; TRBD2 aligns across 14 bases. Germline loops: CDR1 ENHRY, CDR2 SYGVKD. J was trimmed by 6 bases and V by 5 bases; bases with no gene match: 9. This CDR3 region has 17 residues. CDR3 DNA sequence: TGTGCCATCAGTTCGACTAGCGGGAGGGCCCCGTTCAATGAGCAGTTCTTC. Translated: CAISSTSGRAPFNEQFF.

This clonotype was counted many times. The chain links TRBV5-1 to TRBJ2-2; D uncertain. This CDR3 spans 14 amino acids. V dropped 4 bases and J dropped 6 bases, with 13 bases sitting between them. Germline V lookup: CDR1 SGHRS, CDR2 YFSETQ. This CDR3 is CASSADIRSGELFF. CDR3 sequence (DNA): TGCGCCAGCAGCGCAGACATAAGGTCCGGGGAGCTGTTTTTT.

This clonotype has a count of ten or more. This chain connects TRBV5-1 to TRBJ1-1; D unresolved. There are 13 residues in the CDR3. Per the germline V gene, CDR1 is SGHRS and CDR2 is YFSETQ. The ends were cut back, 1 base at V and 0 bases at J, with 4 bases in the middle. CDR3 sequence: CASSLSVNTEAFF. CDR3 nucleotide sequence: TGCGCCAGCAGCTTGTCAGTGAACACTGAAGCTTTCTTT.

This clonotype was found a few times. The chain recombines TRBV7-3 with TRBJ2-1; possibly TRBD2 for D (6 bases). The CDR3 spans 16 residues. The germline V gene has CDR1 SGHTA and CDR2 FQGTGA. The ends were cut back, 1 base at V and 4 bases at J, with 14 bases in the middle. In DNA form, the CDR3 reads TGTGCCAGCAGCTTAAGGGGCGGGACCTTTTACAATGAGCAGTTCTTC. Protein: CASSLRGGTFYNEQFF.

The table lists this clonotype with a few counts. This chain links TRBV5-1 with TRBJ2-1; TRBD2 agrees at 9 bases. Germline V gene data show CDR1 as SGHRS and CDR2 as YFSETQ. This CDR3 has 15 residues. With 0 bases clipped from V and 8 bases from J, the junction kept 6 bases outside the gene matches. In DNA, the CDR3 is TGCGCCAGCAGCTTGGGGACTAGCGCCCTTGATGAGCAGTTCTTC. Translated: CASSLGTSALDEQFF.

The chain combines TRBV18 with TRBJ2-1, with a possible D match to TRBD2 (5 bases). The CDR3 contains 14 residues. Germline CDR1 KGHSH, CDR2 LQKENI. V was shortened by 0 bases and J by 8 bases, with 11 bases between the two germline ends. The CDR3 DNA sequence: TGTGCCAGCTCACCACCACTAGAAAGCCATGAGCAGTTCTTC. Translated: CASSPPLESHEQFF.

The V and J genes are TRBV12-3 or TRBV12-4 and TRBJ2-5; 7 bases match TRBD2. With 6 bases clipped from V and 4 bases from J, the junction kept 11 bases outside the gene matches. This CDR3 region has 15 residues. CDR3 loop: CASSPGWEGPETQYF. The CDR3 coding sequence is TGTGCCAGCAGCCCCGGATGGGAGGGTCCAGAGACCCAGTACTTC.

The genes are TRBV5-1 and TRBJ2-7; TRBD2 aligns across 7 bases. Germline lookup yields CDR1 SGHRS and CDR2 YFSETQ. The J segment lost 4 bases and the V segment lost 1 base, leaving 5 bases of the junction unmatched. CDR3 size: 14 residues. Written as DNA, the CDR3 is TGCGCCAGCAGCTTGCTAGCGGTCGGGTACGAGCAGTACTTC. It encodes CASSLLAVGYEQYF.

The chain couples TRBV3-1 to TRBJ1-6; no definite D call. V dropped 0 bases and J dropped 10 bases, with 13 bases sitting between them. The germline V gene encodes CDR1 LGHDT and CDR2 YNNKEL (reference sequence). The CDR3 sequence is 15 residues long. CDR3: CASSQEWGSGSPLHF. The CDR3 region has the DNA TGTGCCAGCAGCCAAGAATGGGGTTCCGGCTCACCCCTCCACTTT.

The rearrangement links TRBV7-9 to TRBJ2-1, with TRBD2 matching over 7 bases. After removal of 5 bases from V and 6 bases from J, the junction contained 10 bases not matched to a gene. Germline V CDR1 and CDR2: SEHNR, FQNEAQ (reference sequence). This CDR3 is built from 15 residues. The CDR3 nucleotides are TGTGCCAGCAGCCAACGGTCTAGCGGCATCAATGAGCAGTTCTTC. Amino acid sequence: CASSQRSSGINEQFF.

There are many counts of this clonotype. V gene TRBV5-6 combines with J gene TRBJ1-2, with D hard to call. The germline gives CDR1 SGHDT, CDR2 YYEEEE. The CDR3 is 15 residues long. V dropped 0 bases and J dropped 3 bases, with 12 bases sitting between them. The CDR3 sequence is CASSLEGRSYYGYTF. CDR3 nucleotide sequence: TGTGCCAGCAGCTTGGAAGGGCGCTCCTACTATGGCTACACCTTC. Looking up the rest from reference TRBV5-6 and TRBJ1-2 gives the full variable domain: DAGVTQSPTHLIKTRGQQVTLRCSPKSGHDTVSWYQQALGQGPQFIFQYYEEEERQRGNFPDRFSGHQFPNYSSELNVNALLLGDSALYLCASSLEGRSYYGYTFGSGTRLTVV.